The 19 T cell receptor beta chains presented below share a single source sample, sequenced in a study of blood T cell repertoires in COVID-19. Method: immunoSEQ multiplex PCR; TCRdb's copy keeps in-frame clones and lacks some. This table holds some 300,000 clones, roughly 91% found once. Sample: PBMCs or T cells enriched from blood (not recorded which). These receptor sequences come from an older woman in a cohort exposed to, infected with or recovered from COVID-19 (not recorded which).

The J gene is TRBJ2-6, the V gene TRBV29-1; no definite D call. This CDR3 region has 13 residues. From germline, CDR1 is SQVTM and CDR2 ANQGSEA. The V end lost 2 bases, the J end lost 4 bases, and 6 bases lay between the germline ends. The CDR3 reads CSVEPSGANVLTF. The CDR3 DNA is TGCAGCGTTGAACCCTCCGGGGCCAACGTCCTGACTTTC.

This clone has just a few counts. CDR3 protein: CAWSSLKEKLFF. The CDR3 DNA is TGTGCCTGGAGTTCCCTAAAGGAAAAACTGTTTTTT. The genes are TRBV30 and TRBJ1-4; D is undetermined. The germline gives CDR1 GTSNPN, CDR2 SVGIG (reference sequence). Trimming shortened V by 2 bases and J by 8 bases, and 9 bases separated the two germline ends. This CDR3 contains 12 residues.

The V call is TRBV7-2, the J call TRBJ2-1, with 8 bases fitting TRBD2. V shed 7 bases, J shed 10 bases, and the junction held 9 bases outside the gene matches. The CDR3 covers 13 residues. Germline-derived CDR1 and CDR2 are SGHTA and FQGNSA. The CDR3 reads CASNSVRLAEQFF. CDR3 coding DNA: TGTGCCAGCAACTCCGTAAGACTAGCGGAGCAGTTCTTC.

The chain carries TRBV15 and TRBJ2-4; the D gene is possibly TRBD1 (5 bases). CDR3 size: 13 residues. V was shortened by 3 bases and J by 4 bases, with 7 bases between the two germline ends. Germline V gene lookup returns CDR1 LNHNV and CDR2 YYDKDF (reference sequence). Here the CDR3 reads CATSSDRKNIQYF. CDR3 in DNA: TGTGCCACCAGCAGTGACAGAAAAAACATTCAGTACTTC.

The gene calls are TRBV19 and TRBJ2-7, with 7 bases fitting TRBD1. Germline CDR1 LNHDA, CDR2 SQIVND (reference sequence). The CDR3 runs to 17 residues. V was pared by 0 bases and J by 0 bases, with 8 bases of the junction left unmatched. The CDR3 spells CASSIDPRTGYSYEQYF. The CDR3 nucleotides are TGTGCCAGTAGTATAGATCCCAGGACAGGATACTCCTACGAGCAGTACTTC.

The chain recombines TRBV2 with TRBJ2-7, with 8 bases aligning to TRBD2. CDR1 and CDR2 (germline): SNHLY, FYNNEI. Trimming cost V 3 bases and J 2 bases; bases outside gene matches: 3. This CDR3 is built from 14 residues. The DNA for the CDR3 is TGTGCCAGCAGTGAGCGGGAGGCCGCCTACGAGCAGTACTTC. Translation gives CASSEREAAYEQYF. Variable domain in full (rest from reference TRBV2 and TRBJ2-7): EPEVTQTPSHQVTQMGQEVILRCVPISNHLYFYWYRQILGQKVEFLVSFYNNEISEKSEIFDDQFSVERPDGSNFTLKIRSTKLEDSAMYFCASSEREAAYEQYFGPGTRLTVT.

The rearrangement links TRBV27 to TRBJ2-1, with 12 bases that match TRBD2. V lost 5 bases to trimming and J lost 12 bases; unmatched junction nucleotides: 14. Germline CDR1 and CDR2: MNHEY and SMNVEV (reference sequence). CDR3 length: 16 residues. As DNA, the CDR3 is TGTGCCAGCAGTAACCGACTAGCGGGAGTGTATTCTAGGCAGTTCTTC. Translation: CASSNRLAGVYSRQFF.

The DNA for the CDR3 is TGTGCCTGGCGTGGCGGACAGGGCTCCTTTAACTATGGCTACACCTTC. Its translation: CAWRGGQGSFNYGYTF. This rearrangement joins TRBV7-2 to TRBJ1-2; 8 nucleotides line up with TRBD1. With 11 bases clipped from V and 1 base from J, the junction kept 15 bases outside the gene matches. This CDR3 spans 16 amino acids. Germline V gene data show CDR1 as SGHTA and CDR2 as FQGNSA.

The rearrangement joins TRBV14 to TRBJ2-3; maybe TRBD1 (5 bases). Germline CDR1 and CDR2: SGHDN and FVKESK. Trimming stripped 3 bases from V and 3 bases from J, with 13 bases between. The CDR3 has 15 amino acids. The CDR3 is CASSHWAGRTDTQYF. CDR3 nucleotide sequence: TGTGCCAGCAGCCATTGGGCAGGGCGGACAGATACGCAGTATTTT.

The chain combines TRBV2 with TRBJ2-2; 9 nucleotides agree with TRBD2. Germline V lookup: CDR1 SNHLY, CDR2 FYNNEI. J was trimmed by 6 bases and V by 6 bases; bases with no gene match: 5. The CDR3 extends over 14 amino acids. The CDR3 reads CASRRSGSAGELFF. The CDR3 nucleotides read TGTGCCAGCAGGCGTAGCGGGAGCGCCGGGGAGCTGTTTTTT.

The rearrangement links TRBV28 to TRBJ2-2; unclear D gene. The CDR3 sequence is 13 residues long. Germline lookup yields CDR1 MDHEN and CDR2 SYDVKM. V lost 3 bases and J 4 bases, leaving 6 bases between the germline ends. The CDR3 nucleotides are TGTGCCAGCAGTTTGAACATCACCGGGGAGCTGTTTTTT. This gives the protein CASSLNITGELFF.

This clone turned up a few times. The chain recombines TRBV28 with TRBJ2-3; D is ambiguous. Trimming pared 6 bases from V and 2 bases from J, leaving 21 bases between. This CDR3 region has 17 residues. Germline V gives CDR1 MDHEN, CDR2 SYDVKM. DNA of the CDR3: TGTGCCAGCAGCCTTCCCCTTTGGCCCGAACCCACAGATACGCAGTATTTT. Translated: CASSLPLWPEPTDTQYF.

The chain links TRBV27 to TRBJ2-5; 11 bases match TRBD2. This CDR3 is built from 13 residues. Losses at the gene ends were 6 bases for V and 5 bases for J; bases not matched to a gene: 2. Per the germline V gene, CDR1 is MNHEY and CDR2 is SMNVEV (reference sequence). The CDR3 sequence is CASRRLAGETQYF. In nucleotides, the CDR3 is TGTGCCAGCAGGAGACTAGCGGGGGAGACCCAGTACTTC.

CDR3 in amino acids: CASSSAGGLYNEQFF. CDR3 bases: TGTGCCAGCAGTTCAGCAGGGGGGCTCTACAATGAGCAGTTCTTC. V and J are TRBV25-1 and TRBJ2-1; maybe TRBD1 (7 bases). Trimming stripped 5 bases from V and 3 bases from J, with 14 bases between. Germline V gene sequence: CDR1 MGHDK, CDR2 SYGVNS. The length of the CDR3 is 15 residues.

CDR3 in amino acids: CASSSGLRTDTQYF. CDR3 bases: TGTGCCAGCAGCTCGGGACTCCGCACAGATACGCAGTATTTT. The chain combines TRBV7-2 with TRBJ2-3; weak D call: TRBD2 (6 bases). This CDR3 is 14 amino acids long. Per the germline V gene, CDR1 is SGHTA and CDR2 is FQGNSA. Trimming stripped 4 bases from V and 1 base from J, with 9 bases between.

This chain's CDR3 is CASSNLVASGREKGTDTQYF. CDR3 sequence (DNA): TGTGCCAGCAGTAACTTAGTCGCTAGCGGGAGGGAAAAGGGCACAGATACGCAGTATTTT. The gene calls are TRBV27 and TRBJ2-3, with 12 bases aligning to TRBD2. The CDR3 loop spans 20 amino acids. In germline, CDR1 is MNHEY, CDR2 SMNVEV (reference sequence). The junction had 16 bases not matched to a gene; V was cut back by 5 bases and J by 1 base.

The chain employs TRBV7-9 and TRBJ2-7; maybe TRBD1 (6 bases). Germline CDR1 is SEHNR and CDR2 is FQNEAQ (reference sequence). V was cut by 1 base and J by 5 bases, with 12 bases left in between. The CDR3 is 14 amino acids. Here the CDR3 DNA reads TGTGCCAGCAGCTTAGGGCAGGGGTACGACGAGCAGTACTTC. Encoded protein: CASSLGQGYDEQYF.

The CDR3 is CASSLLTGYEQYF. The CDR3 region has the DNA TGTGCCAGCAGCCTTCTGACCGGGTACGAGCAGTACTTC. The chain has TRBV11-2 and TRBJ2-7; D is undetermined. V lost 5 bases and J lost 4, with 12 bases in between. From germline, CDR1 is SGHAT and CDR2 FQNNGV. The length of the CDR3 is 13 residues. The whole variable domain, filled in from reference TRBV11-2 and TRBJ2-7, reads EAGVAQSPRYKIIEKRQSVAFWCNPISGHATLYWYQQILGQGPKLLIQFQNNGVVDDSQLPKDRFSAERLKGVDSTLKIQPAKLEDSAVYLCASSLLTGYEQYFGPGTRLTVT.

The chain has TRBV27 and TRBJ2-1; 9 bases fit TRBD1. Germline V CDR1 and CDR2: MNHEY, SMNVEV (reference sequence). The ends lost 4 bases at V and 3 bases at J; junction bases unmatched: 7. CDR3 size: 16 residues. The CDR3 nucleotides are TGTGCCAGCAGTTCACAGGGGGCTATACTCTACAATGAGCAGTTCTTC. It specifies CASSSQGAILYNEQFF.